This TCR beta chain is drawn from a study of blood T cell repertoires in COVID-19. CDR1 and CDR2 (germline): SGHNT, YYREEE (reference sequence). This CDR3 spans 18 amino acids. V dropped 1 base and J dropped 5; count of bases not matched to a gene: 13. Per the study methods: Reference gene primer amplification yielded estimated nucleated cell counts. Here immunoSEQ multiplex PCR was the method, and the copy in TCRdb shows in-frame clones only, minus some. D and trimming come from the DNA, and the V and J calls and clone size come from that table. Of roughly 21,000 clones in the sample, 83% were seen once.

This TCR came from a human donor in a cohort sampled during active COVID-19. The specimen sequenced was peripheral blood. The V and J genes are TRBV5-4 and TRBJ2-5; TRBD2 aligns across 11 bases. CDR3 amino acids: CASSLLAGSVAGGETQYF. For the CDR3, the DNA is TGTGCCAGCAGCTTGCTAGCGGGATCGGTAGCGGGGGGGGAGACCCAGTACTTC.